This T cell receptor beta chain appears in the sequencing data of a study of CD8 T cells in ankylosing spondylitis. Study-level results: Within peripheral blood, clones linked to disease were CD8+ and relatively rare. Past studies reported some motif variants in reactive arthritis synovial fluid and blood.

MiXCR was run by TCRdb on the 5' RACE reads, yielding one entry per CDR3 protein. The table records about 140,000 distinct CDR3 sequences, more than 7% of them present only once. On this clonotype: No antigen is known for it.

The V gene's germline CDR1 is SGHDT and CDR2 YYEEEE. V lost 9 bases to trimming and J lost 7 bases; unmatched junction nucleotides: 19. The CDR3 runs to 17 residues. The sequenced material came from synovial fluid, either unsorted or a sorted T cell fraction (not recorded which). The source is a male donor with ankylosing spondylitis. The chain links TRBV5-6 to TRBJ2-2; TRBD2 aligns across 9 bases. For the CDR3, the DNA is TGTGCCATGAGCTTCACTTTGGCGGGAGGGTTCCACGGGGAGCTGTTTTTT. Translating it yields CAMSFTLAGGFHGELFF.